This is a list of T cell receptor beta chains from one sample in a study of T cell responses to AZD1222 COVID-19 vaccine. Generated by immunoSEQ multiplex PCR, the TCRdb table keeps only in-frame clones and is missing some. The data show approximately 150,000 clones, about nine tenths seen once. The sequencing here drew on peripheral blood, taken on day 0 of AZD1222 vaccination. These receptors were collected from an adult in good health. The CDR3 runs from the conserved cysteine through the conserved F or W. D genes are given only for firm matches. A row's size may be missing; if present it is once, few, many or a size class.

d_call	clone_size	v_call	j_call	cdr3_nt	cdr3_aa
.	.	TRBV18	TRBJ2-2	TGTGCCAGCTCACCACGCTCAGACAGGTCGCTCACCGGGGAGCTGTTTTTT	CASSPRSDRSLTGELFF
.	.	TRBV6-1	TRBJ2-7	TGTGCCAGCAGTGAAGGGGGGGCTAGGTACGAGCAGTACTTC	CASSEGGARYEQYF
.	.	TRBV27	TRBJ1-1	TGTGCCAGCAGTATTAGTACCCGTACTGAAGCTTTCTTT	CASSISTRTEAFF
.	.	TRBV7-9	TRBJ2-7	TGTGCCAGCAGCCGCCCAGGTGGGGGCTCCCCCTACGAGCAGTACTTC	CASSRPGGGSPYEQYF
.	once	TRBV6-5	TRBJ1-2	TGTGCCAGCAGCCGGGGCGGGGCCCTCTATGGCTACACCTTC	CASSRGGALYGYTF
.	.	TRBV19	TRBJ2-5	TGTGCCAGTGGAAAGAAGGGAGTAGGTCTCGAGACCCAGTACTTC	CASGKKGVGLETQYF
TRBD1	.	TRBV30	TRBJ2-5	TGTGCCTGGAGCGCAGGGGGCCAAGAGACCCAGTACTTC	CAWSAGGQETQYF
.	.	TRBV9	TRBJ2-7	TGTGCCAGCAGCGTAATCAGGCCCTGGGGGTCCTACGAGCAGTACTTC	CASSVIRPWGSYEQYF
.	.	TRBV10-1	TRBJ2-2	TGCGCCAGCTCCGAGAACACCGGGGAGCTGTTTTTT	CASSENTGELFF
.	.	TRBV4-3	TRBJ2-7	TGCGCCAGCAGCCTCCGGCCCCCGAATTCCTACGAGCAGTACTTC	CASSLRPPNSYEQYF
TRBD1	.	TRBV29-1	TRBJ1-2	TGCAGCGTGGGACAGGGGGACTATGGCTACACCTTC	CSVGQGDYGYTF
.	once	TRBV19	TRBJ2-7	TGTGCCAGTATCCTAGTAGACAGCTCCTACGAGCAGTACTTC	CASILVDSSYEQYF
.	.	TRBV4-3	TRBJ2-1	TGCGCCAGCAGCTTGGGGATCCAGCAGTTCTTC	CASSLGIQQFF
.	.	TRBV5-5	TRBJ1-1	TGTGCCAGCAGCCAGGGAGACACTGAAGCTTTCTTT	CASSQGDTEAFF
.	.	TRBV7-2	TRBJ1-1	TGTGCCAGCAGCCAATGGGGGGGGCGGAACACTGAAGCTTTCTTT	CASSQWGGRNTEAFF
.	few	TRBV6-5	TRBJ1-2	TGTGCCAGCAGTTACTCAAGGACGGTCGGCTATGGCTACACCTTC	CASSYSRTVGYGYTF
.	.	TRBV6-2/TRBV6-3	TRBJ1-5	TGTGCCAGCAGTAACAATCAGCCCCAGCATTTT	CASSNNQPQHF